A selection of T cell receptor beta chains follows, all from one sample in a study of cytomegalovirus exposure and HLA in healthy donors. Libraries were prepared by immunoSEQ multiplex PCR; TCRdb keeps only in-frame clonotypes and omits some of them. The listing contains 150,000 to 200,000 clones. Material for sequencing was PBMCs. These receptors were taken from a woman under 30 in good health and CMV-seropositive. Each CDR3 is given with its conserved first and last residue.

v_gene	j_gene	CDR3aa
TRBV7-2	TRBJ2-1	CASSLGLAGVEQFF
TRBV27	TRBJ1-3	CASSLAGPGNTIYF
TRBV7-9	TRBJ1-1	CASLGGGLTEAFF
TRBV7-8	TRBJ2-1	CASSLVGQGAGNEQFF
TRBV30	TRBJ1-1	CASTRVPNTEAFF
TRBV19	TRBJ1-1	CASTIWGGESAEAFF
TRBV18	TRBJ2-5	CASSQGKETQYF
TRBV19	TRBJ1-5	CASNTGGWNQPQHF
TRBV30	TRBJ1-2	CAWSRGLNYGYTF
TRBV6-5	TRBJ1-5	CASSYDRDQPQHF
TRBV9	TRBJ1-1	CASSVDPSGTKNTEAFF
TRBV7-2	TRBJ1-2	CASSPAVGGGYTF
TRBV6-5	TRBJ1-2	CASSWSGTGSNYGYTF
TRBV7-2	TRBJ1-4	CASSRGPAGDEKLFF
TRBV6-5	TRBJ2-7	CASRVQTSEEQYF
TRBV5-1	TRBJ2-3	CASSLYGGTDTQYF
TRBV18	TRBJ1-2	CASSSTGLDEGYTF
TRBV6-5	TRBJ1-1	CASSVQQGRNTEAFF
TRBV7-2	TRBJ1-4	CASSHPGQGIREKLFF
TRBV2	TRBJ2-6	CASSPLFGSGANVLTF
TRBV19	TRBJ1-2	CASKGTGQRYGYTF
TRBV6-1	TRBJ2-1	CASSEFPAGGSYNEQFF
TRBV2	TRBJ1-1	CASSRIRQHMNTEAFF
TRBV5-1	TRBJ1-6	CASSLGQSSPLHF
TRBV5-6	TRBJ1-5	CASSLAGNQPQHF